Listed below are T cell receptor beta chains from one sample, sequenced in a study of OX40 agonist ivuxolimab in advanced cancers. Sequenced by immunoSEQ multiplex PCR; TCRdb stores in-frame clones only, minus some. Among around 100,000 clones, roughly 95% were seen once, and the ten largest hold 2%. The sequenced sample was CD4+ or CD8+ T cells sorted from blood, obtained in a trial of the OX40 agonist ivuxolimab. Receptor source: an adult with an advanced solid tumor such as melanoma, head and neck, liver or kidney cancer. CDR3s include the opening cysteine and the closing phenylalanine or tryptophan. Fields, in order: clone size, D gene, V gene, J gene, CDR3 protein, CDR3 DNA. The D gene is left open where the match is weak. Part of the rows lack a size; the others show once, few, many or a class for expanded clones.

NA	NA	TRBV7-9	TRBJ2-3	CASSDTGLFADTQYF	TGTGCCAGCAGCGATACAGGGTTATTTGCAGATACGCAGTATTTT
NA	NA	TRBV9	TRBJ2-3	CASTQREGGLHTDTQYF	TGTGCCAGCACCCAGCGCGAGGGAGGACTACACACAGATACGCAGTATTTT
NA	NA	TRBV19	TRBJ1-5	CASSTDPQPQHF	TGTGCCAGTAGTACGGACCCCCAGCCCCAGCATTTT
once	TRBD1	TRBV9	TRBJ1-2	CASSTQTGDGYTF	TGTGCCAGCAGCACCCAAACAGGGGATGGCTACACCTTC
NA	NA	TRBV5-1	TRBJ2-2	CASSHPGGTVSTGELFF	TGCGCCAGCAGTCACCCGGGGGGGACAGTCTCTACCGGGGAGCTGTTTTTT
NA	NA	TRBV6-6	TRBJ2-7	CASSYLTGYEQYF	TGTGCCAGCAGTTACCTGACTGGGTACGAGCAGTACTTC
NA	NA	TRBV6-1	TRBJ1-4	CASSEATTTNEKLFF	TGTGCCAGCAGTGAGGCCACAACAACTAATGAAAAACTGTTTTTT
NA	TRBD1	TRBV15	TRBJ1-4	CATSTTPGQNEKLFF	TGTGCCACCAGCACGACCCCGGGACAGAATGAAAAACTGTTTTTT
NA	TRBD1	TRBV5-1	TRBJ1-2	CASSLEGAGYGYTF	TGCGCCAGCAGCTTGGAGGGGGCGGGCTATGGCTACACCTTC
NA	NA	TRBV6-6	TRBJ2-5	CASSYSGTSLETQYF	TGTGCCAGCAGTTACTCAGGGACCAGCTTGGAGACCCAGTACTTC
NA	NA	TRBV5-1	TRBJ2-5	CASSPKAVQETQYF	TGCGCCAGCAGCCCGAAGGCTGTACAAGAGACCCAGTACTTC
NA	NA	TRBV5-1	TRBJ2-5	CASSLWAGQETQYF	TGCGCCAGCAGCTTGTGGGCAGGCCAAGAGACCCAGTACTTC
NA	NA	TRBV7-6	TRBJ1-5	CASSLDSNQPQHF	TGTGCCAGCAGCTTAGATAGCAATCAGCCCCAGCATTTT
NA	TRBD1	TRBV4-1	TRBJ2-7	CASSPMPGQMLGEQYF	TGCGCCAGCAGCCCCATGCCGGGACAGATGCTCGGCGAGCAGTACTTC
NA	TRBD2	TRBV28	TRBJ2-3	CASSSRLAGGDTQYF	TGTGCCAGCAGCTCCAGACTAGCGGGGGGAGATACGCAGTATTTT
NA	TRBD2	TRBV9	TRBJ2-7	CASGRGGSSYEQYF	TGTGCCAGCGGACGGGGGGGCAGCTCCTACGAGCAGTACTTC
NA	NA	TRBV5-6	TRBJ1-3	CASSFPSGNTIYF	TGTGCCAGCAGCTTCCCTTCTGGAAACACCATATATTTT
NA	TRBD1	TRBV7-9	TRBJ2-1	CASSLQGAVLHEQFF	TGTGCCAGCAGCCTACAGGGGGCAGTCCTCCATGAGCAGTTCTTC
NA	NA	TRBV9	TRBJ1-1	CASSVGMNTEAFF	TGTGCCAGCAGCGTAGGAATGAACACTGAAGCTTTCTTT
NA	NA	TRBV5-1	TRBJ2-1	CASRSTGDEQFF	TGCGCCAGCAGATCCACAGGCGATGAGCAGTTCTTC
NA	NA	TRBV7-9	TRBJ1-1	CASSLAGGGPNTEAFF	TGTGCCAGCAGCTTAGCGGGTGGGGGGCCTAACACTGAAGCTTTCTTT
NA	TRBD1	TRBV5-4	TRBJ1-6	CASSGGQANSPLHF	TGTGCCAGCAGCGGGGGACAGGCTAATTCACCCCTCCACTTT
NA	NA	TRBV27	TRBJ2-1	CASRTGTPYNEQFF	TGTGCCAGCAGGACCGGGACCCCCTACAATGAGCAGTTCTTC
NA	NA	TRBV27	TRBJ1-5	CASSPRGANQPQHF	TGTGCCAGCAGTCCAAGGGGGGCTAATCAGCCCCAGCATTTT
NA	NA	TRBV5-1	TRBJ2-2	CASSSRDGYTGELFF	TGCGCCAGCAGCTCCCGGGACGGATACACCGGGGAGCTGTTTTTT
NA	TRBD1	TRBV5-6	TRBJ1-4	CASSWDRGSTNEKLFF	TGTGCCAGCAGCTGGGACAGGGGTTCAACTAATGAAAAACTGTTTTTT
NA	NA	TRBV11-2	TRBJ2-7	CASSPQGGSYEQYF	TGTGCCAGCAGCCCACAGGGTGGCTCCTACGAGCAGTACTTC
NA	TRBD2	TRBV28	TRBJ2-5	CASSLRREVGVNQETQYF	TGTGCCAGCAGTTTACGGCGGGAGGTAGGGGTAAACCAAGAGACCCAGTACTTC
NA	NA	TRBV12-2	TRBJ2-5	CASRFCFGDSKETQYF	TGTGCAAGTCGCTTCTGCTTTGGGGACTCGAAAGAGACCCAGTACTTC
NA	NA	TRBV5-4	TRBJ1-5	CASSLAGSNQPQHF	TGTGCCAGCAGCTTGGCAGGGTCCAATCAGCCCCAGCATTTT
NA	TRBD1	TRBV6-5	TRBJ2-1	CASSYSGDRGEFF	TGTGCCAGCAGTTACTCTGGGGACAGGGGAGAGTTCTTC
NA	NA	TRBV9	TRBJ1-3	CASSVGGTPGNTIYF	TGTGCCAGCAGCGTAGGTGGGACACCAGGAAACACCATATATTTT
once	TRBD2	TRBV7-6	TRBJ2-7	CASSHSGTGYEQYF	TGTGCCAGCAGCCATAGCGGGACCGGGTACGAGCAGTACTTC
NA	NA	TRBV5-4	TRBJ1-4	CASSDRTESNEKLFF	TGTGCCAGCAGCGACCGGACGGAGAGTAATGAAAAACTGTTTTTT
NA	TRBD1	TRBV12-5	TRBJ1-1	CASGFSVGQGVNTEAFF	TGTGCTAGTGGTTTCTCGGTGGGACAGGGGGTTAACACTGAAGCTTTCTTT
NA	NA	TRBV10-2	TRBJ2-7	CASTPGQNEQYF	TGCGCCAGCACGCCGGGTCAGAACGAGCAGTACTTC
NA	NA	TRBV30	TRBJ1-2	CAWSGPEISQTF	TGTGCCTGGAGTGGGCCAGAGATAAGTCAAACCTTC
NA	NA	TRBV9	TRBJ2-7	CASSVGGRGSYEQYF	TGTGCCAGCAGCGTAGGGGGGCGGGGCTCCTACGAGCAGTACTTC
NA	NA	TRBV19	TRBJ1-1	CASSIGPGQGTEAFF	TGTGCCAGTAGTATAGGGCCGGGACAAGGCACTGAAGCTTTCTTT
NA	TRBD1	TRBV7-9	TRBJ1-2	CASSASLGQDGDYTF	TGTGCCAGCAGCGCCAGTTTAGGACAGGATGGGGACTACACCTTC
NA	NA	TRBV7-6	TRBJ2-1	CASSSPVGQSHNEQFF	TGTGCCAGCAGCTCCCCGGTGGGGCAGTCCCACAATGAGCAGTTCTTC
NA	TRBD2	TRBV11-2	TRBJ2-7	CASSPWLAGSVYEQYF	TGTGCCAGCAGCCCATGGCTAGCGGGCAGTGTCTACGAGCAGTACTTC
NA	NA	TRBV5-6	TRBJ2-2	CASSYGQMNTGELFF	TGTGCCAGCAGCTATGGACAGATGAACACCGGGGAGCTGTTTTTT
NA	NA	TRBV11-2	TRBJ1-5	CASSLGGISVDQPQHF	TGTGCCAGCAGCTTAGGGGGCATCTCCGTAGATCAGCCCCAGCATTTT
NA	NA	TRBV9	TRBJ2-2	CASSQDTGELFF	TGTGCCAGCAGTCAGGACACCGGGGAGCTGTTTTTT
NA	NA	TRBV7-7	TRBJ1-4	CASSLVFLFGFEEALFF	TGTGCCAGCAGCTTAGTTTTTTTGTTTGGGTTTGAGGAAGCACTGTTTTTT
NA	NA	TRBV21-1	TRBJ2-2	CASSKDAGQGAGIGGELFF	TGTGCCAGCAGCAAAGACGCTGGACAGGGGGCGGGAATTGGCGGGGAGCTGTTTTTT
once	NA	TRBV7-3	TRBJ2-1	CASSLIGDNEQFF	TGTGCCAGCAGCTTAATTGGCGACAATGAGCAGTTCTTC
once	TRBD2	TRBV4-1	TRBJ2-5	CASSLGLGRYQETQYF	TGCGCCAGCAGCCTCGGACTAGGGAGGTACCAAGAGACCCAGTACTTC
NA	NA	TRBV5-4	TRBJ2-7	CASSLGGESYEQYF	TGTGCCAGCAGCTTGGGGGGGGAATCCTACGAGCAGTACTTC
NA	TRBD2	TRBV7-3	TRBJ2-2	CASSSISGGATGELFF	TGTGCCAGCAGCTCCATTAGCGGGGGGGCCACCGGGGAGCTGTTTTTT
NA	NA	TRBV27	TRBJ2-1	CASSLNGGEDEQFF	TGTGCCAGCAGTTTAAACGGGGGAGAGGATGAGCAGTTCTTC
NA	TRBD2	TRBV4-1	TRBJ2-5	CASSQMGTSGGQETQYF	TGCGCCAGCAGCCAAATGGGGACTAGCGGGGGCCAAGAGACCCAGTACTTC
NA	NA	TRBV7-6	TRBJ2-7	CASTPPGSYEQYF	TGTGCCAGCACCCCGCCGGGTTCCTACGAGCAGTACTTC